This TCR beta chain was captured by sequencing in a study of tumour-infiltrating T cells in Burkitt lymphoma. Findings and limits, study-wide: Many Burkitt lymphoma patients shared several public clonotypes.

For this clone: Its antigen is as yet unknown.

The CDR3 contains 14 residues. Germline CDR1 SGHDT, CDR2 YYEEEE. The V end was cut by 1 base, the J end by 4 bases, with 11 bases between. Repertoires were generated with immunoSEQ multiplex PCR, while TCRdb's copy carries only in-frame clones and drops some. The sample includes over 2,000 clones, approximately 15% seen only once; the top ten take around 9%. The receptor was isolated from a human donor with relapsed Burkitt lymphoma. This rearrangement joins TRBV5-6 to TRBJ1-1, with D hard to call. Sequencing was performed on tumor tissue from a relapse. CDR3 nucleotide sequence: TGTGCCAGCAGCTTGAAGGGAAAACTCACTGAAGCTTTCTTT. Amino acids: CASSLKGKLTEAFF.